Below, 3 T cell receptor beta chains from the same sample are listed, as sequenced in a study of T-cell memory formation after mild COVID-19. TCRdb ran MiXCR on the 5' RACE reads and lists one entry per CDR3 protein. The table shows a few hundred thousand distinct CDR3 sequences, with about a sixth occurring only once. The sample was PBMCs or a T cell subset sorted from them (not recorded which). These receptor sequences come from a man younger than 35 who had mild COVID-19 (a few samples of this study predate the infection). Cell type and time point are not known.

This clonotype was counted between two and nine times. The gene calls are TRBV12-3 or TRBV12-4 and TRBJ2-5, with D tentatively TRBD1 (6 bases). The CDR3 covers 14 residues. V lost 6 bases to trimming and J lost 2 bases, with 13 bases between them. CDR3 sequence (DNA): TGTGCCAGCAGAGCCACAGGGTCGCAAGAGACCCAGTACTTC. It codes for CASRATGSQETQYF.

There are a few counts of this clonotype. The chain combines TRBV3-1 with TRBJ2-7; TRBD1 agrees at 8 bases. The germline CDR1 and CDR2 sequences are LGHDT and YNNKEL (reference sequence). V shed 3 bases and J 2 bases; nucleotides not matched to a gene: 3. This CDR3 region has 14 residues. In nucleotides, the CDR3 is TGTGCCAGCAGCCACCGGGACAGGCCCTACGAGCAGTACTTC. This encodes CASSHRDRPYEQYF.

This clonotype has ten or more counts. This sequence joins TRBV12-3 or TRBV12-4 and TRBJ2-3; the D gene could be TRBD1 or TRBD2 (5 bases each). The CDR3 length is 13 residues. V was cut by 3 bases and J by 3 bases, with 7 bases left in between. This CDR3 reads CASSFEGTDTQYF. CDR3 nucleotide sequence: TGTGCCAGCAGTTTCGAGGGGACAGATACGCAGTATTTT.